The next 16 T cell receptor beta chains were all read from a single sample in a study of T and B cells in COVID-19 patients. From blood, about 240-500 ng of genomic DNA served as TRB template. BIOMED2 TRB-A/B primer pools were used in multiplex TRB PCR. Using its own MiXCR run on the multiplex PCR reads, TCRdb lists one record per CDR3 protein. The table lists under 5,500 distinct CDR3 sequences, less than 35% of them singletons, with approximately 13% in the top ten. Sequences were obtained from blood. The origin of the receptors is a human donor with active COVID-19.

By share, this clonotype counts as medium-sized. The CDR3 spells CASRRLGADTQYF. CDR3 bases: TGTGCCAGCAGGCGACTAGGTGCAGATACGCAGTATTTT. The rearrangement uses TRBV27 and TRBJ2-3; maybe TRBD2 (6 bases). Trimming took off 6 bases at V and 4 bases at J, with 11 bases between the two ends. The germline gives CDR1 MNHEY, CDR2 SMNVEV (reference sequence). The CDR3 spans 13 residues.

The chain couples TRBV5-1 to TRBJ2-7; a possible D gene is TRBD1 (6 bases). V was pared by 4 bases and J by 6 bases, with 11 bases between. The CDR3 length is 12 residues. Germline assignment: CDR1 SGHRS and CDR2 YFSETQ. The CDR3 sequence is CASSTTGTEQYF. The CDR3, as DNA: TGCGCCAGCAGCACAACAGGGACCGAGCAGTACTTC.

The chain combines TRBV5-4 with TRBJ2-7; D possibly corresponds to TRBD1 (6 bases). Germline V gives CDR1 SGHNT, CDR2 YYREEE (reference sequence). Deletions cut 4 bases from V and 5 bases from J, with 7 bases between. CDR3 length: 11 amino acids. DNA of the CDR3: TGTGCCAGCAGCCCAGGGGACGAGCAGTACTTC. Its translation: CASSPGDEQYF.

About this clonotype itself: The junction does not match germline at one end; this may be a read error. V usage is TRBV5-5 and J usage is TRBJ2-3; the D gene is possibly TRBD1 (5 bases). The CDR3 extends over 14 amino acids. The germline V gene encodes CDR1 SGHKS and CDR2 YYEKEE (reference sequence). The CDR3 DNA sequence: TGCGCCAGCAGCCAAGACGCCAGGGTCGATACGCAGTATTTT. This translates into CASSQDARVDTQYF.

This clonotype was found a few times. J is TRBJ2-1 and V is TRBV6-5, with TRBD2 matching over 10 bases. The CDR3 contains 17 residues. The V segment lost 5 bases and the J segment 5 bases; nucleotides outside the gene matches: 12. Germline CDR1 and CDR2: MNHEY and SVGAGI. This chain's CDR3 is CASSEAMTSGSHNEQFF. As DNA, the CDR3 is TGTGCCAGCAGTGAAGCGATGACTAGCGGGTCCCACAATGAGCAGTTCTTC.

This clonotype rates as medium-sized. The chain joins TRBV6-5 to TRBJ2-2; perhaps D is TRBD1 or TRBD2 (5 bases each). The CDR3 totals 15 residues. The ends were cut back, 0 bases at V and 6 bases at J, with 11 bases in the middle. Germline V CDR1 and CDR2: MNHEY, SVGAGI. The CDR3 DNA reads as TGTGCCAGCAGTTACTCGACGCAGGGAGCCGGGGAGCTGTTTTTT. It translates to CASSYSTQGAGELFF.

CDR3 residues: CASMDRVGTDTQYF. CDR3 sequence (DNA): TGTGCCAGTATGGACAGGGTGGGCACAGATACGCAGTATTTT. The chain is built from TRBV19 and TRBJ2-3, with 8 bases aligning to TRBD1. After removal of 7 bases from V and 1 base from J, the junction contained 4 bases not matched to a gene. CDR3 length: 14 residues. CDR1 is LNHDA, CDR2 SQIVND, per germline (reference sequence).

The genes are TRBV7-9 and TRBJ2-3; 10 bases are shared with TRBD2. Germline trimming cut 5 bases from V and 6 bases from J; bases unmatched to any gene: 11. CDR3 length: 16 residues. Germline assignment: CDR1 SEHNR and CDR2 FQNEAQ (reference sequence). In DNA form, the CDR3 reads TGTGCCAGCAGCCCCGGACTAGCGGTGTGTAGGGATACGCAGTATTTT. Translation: CASSPGLAVCRDTQYF.

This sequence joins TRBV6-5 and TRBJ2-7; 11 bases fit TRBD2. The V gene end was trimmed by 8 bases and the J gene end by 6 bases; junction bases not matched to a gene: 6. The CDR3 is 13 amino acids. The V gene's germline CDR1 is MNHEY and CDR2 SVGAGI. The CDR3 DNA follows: TGTGCCAGCGGGACTAGCGGAGGGGGCGAGCAGTACTTC. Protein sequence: CASGTSGGGEQYF.

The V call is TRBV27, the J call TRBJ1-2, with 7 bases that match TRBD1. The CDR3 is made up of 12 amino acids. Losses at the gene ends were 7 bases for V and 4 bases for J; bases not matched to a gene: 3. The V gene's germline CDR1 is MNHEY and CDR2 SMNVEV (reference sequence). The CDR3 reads CASKSGGYGYTF. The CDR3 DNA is TGTGCCAGCAAGTCAGGGGGCTATGGCTACACCTTC.

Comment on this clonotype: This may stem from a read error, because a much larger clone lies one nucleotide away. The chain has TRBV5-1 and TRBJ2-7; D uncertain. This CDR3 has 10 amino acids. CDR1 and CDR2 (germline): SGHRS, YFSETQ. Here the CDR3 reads CPSTTYEQYF. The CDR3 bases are TGCCCCAGCACAACCTACGAGCAGTACTTC.

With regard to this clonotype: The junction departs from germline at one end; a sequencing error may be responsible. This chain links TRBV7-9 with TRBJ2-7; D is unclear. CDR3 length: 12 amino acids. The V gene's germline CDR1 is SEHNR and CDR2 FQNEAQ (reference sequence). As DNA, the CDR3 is TGTGACAGCAGCTTAGGGTCCTACGAGCAGTACTTC. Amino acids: CDSSLGSYEQYF.

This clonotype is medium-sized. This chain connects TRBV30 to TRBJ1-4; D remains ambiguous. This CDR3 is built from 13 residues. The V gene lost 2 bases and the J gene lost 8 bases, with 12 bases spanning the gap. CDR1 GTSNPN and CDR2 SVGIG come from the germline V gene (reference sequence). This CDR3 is CAWSPGLLEKLFF. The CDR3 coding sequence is TGTGCCTGGAGTCCCGGGCTCCTCGAAAAACTGTTTTTT.

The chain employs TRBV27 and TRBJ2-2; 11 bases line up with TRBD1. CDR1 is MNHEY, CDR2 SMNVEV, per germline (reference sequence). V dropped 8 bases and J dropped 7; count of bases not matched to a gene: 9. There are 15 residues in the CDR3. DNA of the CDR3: TGTGCCAGCGGGGATGGGACAGGGGGTGACGGGGAGCTGTTTTTT. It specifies CASGDGTGGDGELFF.

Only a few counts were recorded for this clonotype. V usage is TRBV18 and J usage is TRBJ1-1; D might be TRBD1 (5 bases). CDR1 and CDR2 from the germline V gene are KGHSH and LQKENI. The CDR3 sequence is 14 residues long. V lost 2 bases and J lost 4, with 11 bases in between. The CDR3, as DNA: TGTGCCAGCTCACCAGGAAAGGGGATCACTGAAGCTTTCTTT. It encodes CASSPGKGITEAFF.

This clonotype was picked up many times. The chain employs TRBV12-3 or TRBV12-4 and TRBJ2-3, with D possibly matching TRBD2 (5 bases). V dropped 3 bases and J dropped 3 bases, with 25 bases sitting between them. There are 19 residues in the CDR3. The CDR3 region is CASSFSGETGFFRTDTQYF. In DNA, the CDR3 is TGTGCCAGCAGTTTTAGTGGTGAGACGGGATTTTTTCGGACAGATACGCAGTATTTT.